The 9 T cell receptor beta chains presented below share a single source sample, sequenced in a study of tumor T cells in aggressive B-cell lymphoma. Sequenced by immunoSEQ multiplex PCR; TCRdb stores in-frame clones only, minus some. The sample holds about 3,000 clones; 85% are singletons and the top ten take less than 4.5%. Sequences were obtained from tumor tissue. The receptors shown here come from an adult with diffuse large B cell lymphoma.

The rearrangement joins TRBV7-2 to TRBJ1-6, with D perhaps TRBD1 (6 bases). CDR3 size: 12 residues. V shed 3 bases and J shed 10 bases, with 7 bases lying between them. The V gene's germline CDR1 is SGHTA and CDR2 FQGNSA. CDR3 loop: CASSFTGSPLHF. CDR3 DNA sequence: TGTGCCAGCAGCTTCACAGGGTCACCCCTCCACTTT.

About this clone itself: Mismatch with germline at one junction end may stem from a read error. The rearrangement links TRBV29-1 to TRBJ2-2; 9 bases align to TRBD1. This CDR3 spans 13 amino acids. CDR1 is SQVTM, CDR2 ANQGSEA, per germline. The CDR3 reads CSVEGQGPGELFF. The CDR3 nucleotides are TGCAGCGTGGAAGGACAGGGGCCCGGGGAGCTGTTTTTT.

The V and J genes are TRBV19 and TRBJ1-3; D unclear. CDR3 length equals 17 residues. V lost 6 bases and J lost 0, with 18 bases in between. Germline values: CDR1 LNHDA, CDR2 SQIVND (reference sequence). The CDR3, as DNA: TGTGCCAGTAGGGTCGGGAGGTCCGCCGGCTCTGGAAACACCATATATTTT. Its protein is CASRVGRSAGSGNTIYF.

Here the CDR3 reads CASSLERGVPEAFF. The DNA of the CDR3 is TGCGCCAGCAGCTTGGAAAGGGGTGTTCCTGAAGCTTTCTTT. The chain joins TRBV5-1 to TRBJ1-1, with a weak D call TRBD1 (5 bases). The germline CDR1 and CDR2 sequences are SGHRS and YFSETQ. The ends were cut back, 0 bases at V and 6 bases at J, with 12 bases in the middle. This CDR3 spans 14 amino acids.

The chain is built from TRBV25-1 and TRBJ2-1; unclear D gene. The CDR3 is made up of 14 amino acids. The V and J ends lost 6 bases and 8 bases respectively, with 17 bases between them. CDR1 and CDR2 from the germline V gene are MGHDK and SYGVNS. The CDR3 bases are TGTGCCAGCAGCCCCTTTCGTGCGCACGATGAGCAGTTCTTC. Translated, it gives CASSPFRAHDEQFF.

The rearrangement joins TRBV7-2 to TRBJ2-7; tentative D call: TRBD1 (6 bases). The CDR3 runs 14 residues. V gave up 6 bases and J gave up 4 bases, with 16 bases separating them. CDR1 is SGHTA and CDR2 is FQGNSA in the germline V gene. The CDR3 coding sequence is TGTGCCAGCAGAAAGGAGTGGGGGCTTTACGAGCAGTACTTC. This encodes CASRKEWGLYEQYF. The entire variable domain, with the rest obtained from reference TRBV7-2 and TRBJ2-7, is as follows: GAGVSQSPSNKVTEKGKDVELRCDPISGHTALYWYRQSLGQGLEFLIYFQGNSAPDKSGLPSDRFSAERTGGSVSTLTIQRTQQEDSAVYLCASRKEWGLYEQYFGPGTRLTVT.

This clone occurred once. The V and J genes are TRBV28 and TRBJ1-2; TRBD1 might be the D (6 bases). The V end was cut by 8 bases, the J end by 3 bases, with 7 bases between. Germline V gene lookup returns CDR1 MDHEN and CDR2 SYDVKM. The CDR3 contains 11 residues. The CDR3 sequence: CASGGYYGYTF. In nucleotides, the CDR3 is TGTGCCAGCGGGGGCTACTATGGCTACACCTTC.

This clone was observed once. The chain employs TRBV11-2 and TRBJ2-3; a possible D gene is TRBD1 (5 bases). CDR3 size: 14 residues. V was trimmed by 5 bases and J by 4 bases, leaving 13 bases between them. CDR1 SGHAT and CDR2 FQNNGV come from the germline V gene. The CDR3 nucleotides read TGTGCCAGCAGCCCTGGACATCTGGCAGATACGCAGTATTTT. This sequence encodes CASSPGHLADTQYF.

The chain employs TRBV5-1 and TRBJ1-3, with D unclear. The V end was cut by 0 bases, the J end by 1 base, with 11 bases between. CDR3 length: 16 amino acids. From germline, CDR1 is SGHRS and CDR2 YFSETQ. As DNA, the CDR3 is TGCGCCAGCAGCTTGGGAGGCCGGGGATCTGGAAACACCATATATTTT. Protein sequence: CASSLGGRGSGNTIYF.